The TCR beta chain described here comes from a study of CD8 T cells in ankylosing spondylitis. Study-wide findings and caveats: Within matched ankylosing spondylitis synovial fluid, disease-linked clones were reportedly significantly enriched.

TCRdb fed the 5' RACE reads into MiXCR, producing one record per CDR3 protein. This sample yields a few hundred thousand distinct CDR3 sequences, of which around 21% are seen a single time; 3.5% to 4.5% belongs to the top ten. Per the germline V gene, CDR1 is SEHNR and CDR2 is FQNEAQ (reference sequence). CDR3 size: 15 residues. The V end was cut by 3 bases, the J end by 10 bases, with 16 bases between. This clonotype came up many times. Its antigen is still unknown. This receptor was identified in a female donor with ankylosing spondylitis or in good health (not recorded which). The source material was blood, either unsorted or a sorted T cell fraction (not recorded which). The genes are TRBV7-9 and TRBJ1-6; D ambiguous. CDR3 loop: CASSFTGLRDSPLHF. CDR3 nucleotide sequence: TGTGCCAGCAGCTTCACTGGCCTCCGTGACTCACCCCTCCACTTT.